A selection of T cell receptor beta chains follows, all from one sample in a study of CD8 T cells in ankylosing spondylitis. MiXCR, run by TCRdb on the 5' RACE reads, gives a single entry per CDR3 protein. The sample consists of some 200,000 distinct CDR3 sequences, approximately 7.4% of them appearing once. What was sequenced was blood, either unsorted or a sorted T cell fraction (not recorded which). The origin of the receptors is a male donor with ankylosing spondylitis. Each CDR3 is given with its conserved first and last residue. The order of the fields is D gene, V gene, clone size, J gene, CDR3 protein, CDR3 DNA. A D gene is named only where the DNA matches it firmly. Size is omitted from some rows. Given values are once, few, many or a class for expanded clones.

NA	TRBV4-1	many	TRBJ2-2	CASSQGLGRQNTGELFF	TGCGCCAGCAGCCAGGGTCTGGGAAGGCAGAACACCGGGGAGCTGTTTTTT
NA	TRBV6-4	many	TRBJ1-1	CASSDSIGGTEAFF	TGTGCCAGCAGTGACTCGATTGGGGGCACTGAAGCTTTCTTT
NA	TRBV9	many	TRBJ1-5	CASSPGGGSNQPQHF	TGTGCCAGCAGCCCCGGCGGGGGTAGCAATCAGCCCCAGCATTTT
NA	TRBV6-1	NA	TRBJ1-4	CASSARSPWTANEKLFF	TGTGCCAGCAGCGCTCGCAGCCCCTGGACAGCGAATGAAAAACTGTTTTTT
TRBD2	TRBV9	many	TRBJ2-3	CASSVESGGATDTQYF	TGTGCCAGCAGCGTAGAAAGCGGGGGAGCCACAGATACGCAGTATTTT
TRBD1	TRBV7-9	NA	TRBJ1-2	CASSGQGAGGYTF	TGTGCCAGCAGCGGACAGGGGGCCGGTGGCTACACCTTC
NA	TRBV7-8	many	TRBJ2-3	CASSPDSLTQYF	TGTGCCAGCAGCCCGGACTCACTTACGCAGTATTTT
TRBD1	TRBV7-2	many	TRBJ1-6	CASSSGQPNSPLHF	TGTGCCAGCAGCTCGGGACAGCCTAATTCACCCCTCCACTTT
TRBD2	TRBV6-5	many	TRBJ2-7	CASSYPLAVYPLDEQYF	TGTGCCAGCAGTTACCCGCTAGCGGTCTATCCACTGGACGAGCAGTACTTC
TRBD2	TRBV12-3/TRBV12-4	many	TRBJ2-2	CASSELGLAGVSGELFF	TGTGCCAGCAGTGAATTGGGACTAGCGGGAGTCAGTGGGGAGCTGTTTTTT
NA	TRBV9	many	TRBJ2-7	CASSVEGQGYEQYF	TGTGCCAGCAGCGTAGAAGGCCAGGGCTACGAGCAGTACTTC
NA	TRBV6-2/TRBV6-3	many	TRBJ2-2	CASSYPGELFF	TGTGCCAGCAGTTACCCCGGGGAGCTGTTTTTT
TRBD2	TRBV19	many	TRBJ2-1	CASSIKAGVSNEQFF	TGTGCCAGTAGTATTAAAGCGGGAGTTAGCAATGAGCAGTTCTTC
NA	TRBV5-1	few	TRBJ1-4	CASSLAAWREDEKLFF	TGCGCCAGCAGCTTGGCCGCCTGGAGAGAGGATGAAAAACTGTTTTTT
NA	TRBV14	many	TRBJ1-2	CASSQGRSIYGYTF	TGTGCCAGCAGCCAAGGCAGATCCATCTATGGCTACACCTTC
TRBD2	TRBV29-1	many	TRBJ2-1	CSVASSGGVNEQFF	TGCAGCGTCGCCTCTAGCGGGGGAGTCAATGAGCAGTTCTTC
NA	TRBV4-2	many	TRBJ1-1	CASSRVAGIMNTEAFF	TGTGCCAGCAGCCGGGTGGCAGGCATTATGAACACTGAAGCTTTCTTT
TRBD1	TRBV11-1	NA	TRBJ2-7	CASSGSGTGGPWLTDEQYF	TGTGCCAGCAGCGGCTCCGGGACAGGGGGGCCATGGTTGACGGACGAGCAGTACTTC
NA	TRBV7-9	many	TRBJ2-3	CASSPGAGADYF	TGTGCCAGCAGCCCCGGGGCGGGGGCGGATTATTTT
TRBD2	TRBV7-9	few	TRBJ2-1	CASSFDAGGEQFF	TGTGCCAGCAGCTTCGACGCGGGAGGGGAGCAGTTCTTC
NA	TRBV20-1	many	TRBJ1-5	CSAALEGPHQPQHF	TGCAGTGCCGCCCTAGAGGGCCCCCATCAGCCCCAGCATTTT
NA	TRBV18	few	TRBJ1-2	CASLGEHYGYTF	TGTGCCAGCCTCGGGGAACACTATGGCTACACCTTC
NA	TRBV4-1	NA	TRBJ2-5	CASSLRGGLGETQYF	TGCGCCAGCAGCCTCAGGGGAGGTCTGGGGGAGACCCAGTACTTC
TRBD2	TRBV2	few	TRBJ2-1	CASFRVLAGSPYNEQFF	TGTGCCAGCTTTCGGGTGCTAGCGGGAAGCCCCTACAATGAGCAGTTCTTC
NA	TRBV29-1	many	TRBJ2-7	CSVRSGVNEQYF	TGCAGCGTTCGTTCAGGGGTTAACGAGCAGTACTTC
TRBD1	TRBV6-2/TRBV6-3	many	TRBJ1-5	CASSYPGTVSNQPQHF	TGTGCCAGCAGTTACCCCGGGACAGTCTCCAATCAGCCCCAGCATTTT
TRBD2	TRBV6-2/TRBV6-3	NA	TRBJ2-1	CASSYSGGSGNEQFF	TGTGCCAGCAGTTACTCGGGCGGGAGTGGGAATGAGCAGTTCTTC
NA	TRBV2	many	TRBJ2-7	CASLEPGNPYEQYF	TGTGCCAGCCTAGAACCAGGGAACCCCTACGAGCAGTACTTC
NA	TRBV4-3	many	TRBJ2-7	CASSQGLGHSYEQYF	TGCGCCAGCAGCCAAGGACTAGGTCACTCCTACGAGCAGTACTTC
NA	TRBV20-1	many	TRBJ1-4	CSAKGGLGGEKLFF	TGCAGTGCCAAGGGAGGGTTAGGTGGTGAAAAACTGTTTTTT
NA	TRBV27	few	TRBJ2-3	CASSWAGATDTQYF	TGTGCCAGCAGTTGGGCGGGGGCCACAGATACGCAGTATTTT
NA	TRBV5-1	many	TRBJ2-1	CASQYEAGAYNEQFF	TGCGCCAGCCAATACGAGGCGGGGGCTTACAATGAGCAGTTCTTC
NA	TRBV5-1	NA	TRBJ2-6	CASTMQGTLSGANVLTF	TGCGCCAGCACAATGCAGGGGACTCTCTCTGGGGCCAACGTCCTGACTTTC
TRBD2	TRBV19	NA	TRBJ2-1	CASSIDSRSGRDNEQFF	TGTGCCAGTAGTATAGATTCTCGTAGCGGGAGGGACAATGAGCAGTTCTTC
TRBD2	TRBV20-1	many	TRBJ2-1	CSGDGREDYNEQFF	TGCAGTGGGGACGGGCGGGAGGACTACAATGAGCAGTTCTTC
NA	TRBV15	few	TRBJ2-5	CATSRDDLREETQYF	TGTGCCACCAGCAGAGATGATCTGAGGGAGGAGACCCAGTACTTC
TRBD1	TRBV5-1	NA	TRBJ2-2	CASRIRQGYGELFF	TGCGCCAGCAGGATTAGACAGGGCTACGGGGAGCTGTTTTTT
TRBD1	TRBV2	few	TRBJ2-5	CASITPGQGETQYF	TGTGCCAGCATCACGCCGGGACAGGGGGAGACCCAGTACTTC
NA	TRBV20-1	many	TRBJ2-7	CSALHDQTRYYEQYF	TGCAGTGCTCTTCACGATCAAACCCGATATTACGAGCAGTACTTC
TRBD1	TRBV6-2/TRBV6-3	many	TRBJ2-7	CASMDRGFYEQYF	TGTGCCAGCATGGACAGGGGGTTCTACGAGCAGTACTTC
TRBD2	TRBV6-5	many	TRBJ2-1	CASSYSLAGTNEQFF	TGTGCCAGCAGTTACTCTCTAGCGGGGACCAATGAGCAGTTCTTC
NA	TRBV28	many	TRBJ2-7	CASAEFSYEQYF	TGTGCCAGCGCAGAGTTCTCCTACGAGCAGTACTTC
TRBD1	TRBV28	many	TRBJ1-5	CASRAGGRFSNQPQHF	TGTGCCAGCAGGGCAGGGGGCCGTTTTAGCAATCAGCCCCAGCATTTT
TRBD1	TRBV28	many	TRBJ2-4	CASSLKPRDSYLAKNIQYF	TGTGCCAGCAGTTTAAAGCCCCGGGACAGCTATCTAGCCAAAAACATTCAGTACTTC
NA	TRBV27	few	TRBJ2-1	CASSFLDGEQFF	TGTGCCAGCAGTTTCCTTGACGGTGAGCAGTTCTTC
TRBD2	TRBV10-1	NA	TRBJ2-1	CASYGLAHNEQFF	TGCGCCAGTTACGGACTAGCACACAATGAGCAGTTCTTC
NA	TRBV9	many	TRBJ2-7	CASSVGGRVPYEQYF	TGTGCCAGCAGCGTAGGTGGCAGGGTTCCCTACGAGCAGTACTTC
NA	TRBV6-1	once	TRBJ2-2	CASRMGREYGTGELFF	TGTGCCAGCAGGATGGGCAGGGAGTACGGCACCGGGGAGCTGTTTTTT